This passage covers 6 T cell receptor beta chains from one sample sequenced in a study of human T cells and chemical hapten exposure (dated by TCRdb to the early 2020s). Preparation of the library involved RACE. Sequenced using a NextSeq 500. TCRdb's own reprocessing of the public reads used fastp at Q25 and MiXCR and kept productive beta chains. One record per CDR3 amino acid sequence lists the most common genes and DNA. Recorded for this sample are some 64,000 distinct CDR3 sequences; about 10% of them occurred a single time. More than 2% of the sample is held by the ten biggest clonotypes. Reading the label with the study, this specimen's time point is: patch test 3, about 24 weeks after DPC sensitization. The treatment or condition label, read with the paper, signifies: therapeutic diphenylcyclopropenone sensitization with weekly scalp DPC. The sequences come from whole blood, collected in connection with sensitization to the hapten diphenylcyclopropenone (DPC). These receptors came from a woman aged 30 to 39 with alopecia areata. Some clones in this sample may be carry-over from other donors' samples.

This clonotype was detected many times. The V gene is TRBV6-5, the J gene TRBJ2-3; 9 bases are shared with TRBD2. The CDR3 has 20 amino acids. V shed 0 bases and J 1 base; nucleotides not matched to a gene: 14. Per germline, CDR1 MNHEY and CDR2 SVGAGI. CDR3 sequence: CASSYSLPGGAGGRTDTQYF. CDR3 nucleotide sequence: TGTGCCAGCAGTTACTCACTCCCTGGAGGAGCGGGGGGACGCACAGATACGCAGTATTTT.

This clonotype appeared many times. V is TRBV11-3 and J is TRBJ2-3; perhaps TRBD2 as D (6 bases). V lost 5 bases, J lost 2 bases, and 20 bases lay in between. Germline-derived CDR1 and CDR2 are SGHNT and YENEEA. The CDR3 is 17 residues long. The CDR3 DNA follows: TGTGCCAGCAGCCCTGTGGGGGGTCTCGCCTCCACAGATACGCAGTATTTT. Protein sequence: CASSPVGGLASTDTQYF. The entire variable domain, with the rest obtained from reference TRBV11-3 and TRBJ2-3, is as follows: EAGVVQSPRYKIIEKKQPVAFWCNPISGHNTLYWYLQNLGQGPELLIRYENEEAVDDSQLPKDRFSAERLKGVDSTLKIQPAELGDSAVYLCASSPVGGLASTDTQYFGPGTRLTVL.

This clonotype was seen a few times. The V gene is TRBV12-3 or TRBV12-4, the J gene TRBJ2-1, with no clear D. Trimming stripped 2 bases from V and 8 bases from J, with 1 base between. The CDR3 length is 10 residues. CDR3 loop: CASSLYEQFF. The CDR3 DNA is TGTGCCAGCAGTTTATATGAGCAGTTCTTC.

This clonotype was seen a few times. The genes are TRBV5-1 and TRBJ1-1; D is unresolved. The CDR3 runs to 13 residues. In germline, CDR1 is SGHRS, CDR2 YFSETQ. V lost 3 bases to trimming and J lost 1 base, with 7 bases between them. CDR3 in amino acids: CASSSQTNTEAFF. The CDR3 nucleotides are TGCGCCAGCAGCTCCCAGACGAACACTGAAGCTTTCTTT.

At least ten counts were recorded for this clonotype. The chain has TRBV27 and TRBJ1-6; D ambiguous. CDR1 and CDR2 (germline): MNHEY, SMNVEV (reference sequence). V lost 3 bases to trimming and J lost 7 bases, with 10 bases between them. The CDR3 is 14 amino acids. The CDR3 sequence: CASSFRAGNSPLHF. The CDR3 nucleotides read TGTGCCAGCAGTTTTAGGGCGGGAAATTCACCCCTCCACTTT.

This clonotype appeared a few times. V gene TRBV4-3 combines with J gene TRBJ1-3, with 8 bases lining up with TRBD1. Germline CDR1 is LGHNA and CDR2 is YSLEER. This CDR3 has 19 residues. J was trimmed by 0 bases and V by 0 bases; bases with no gene match: 10. The CDR3 region has the DNA TGCGCCAGCAGCCAAGATGTGAGGGACAGGTTCTTCTCTGGAAACACCATATATTTT. It yields the protein CASSQDVRDRFFSGNTIYF.